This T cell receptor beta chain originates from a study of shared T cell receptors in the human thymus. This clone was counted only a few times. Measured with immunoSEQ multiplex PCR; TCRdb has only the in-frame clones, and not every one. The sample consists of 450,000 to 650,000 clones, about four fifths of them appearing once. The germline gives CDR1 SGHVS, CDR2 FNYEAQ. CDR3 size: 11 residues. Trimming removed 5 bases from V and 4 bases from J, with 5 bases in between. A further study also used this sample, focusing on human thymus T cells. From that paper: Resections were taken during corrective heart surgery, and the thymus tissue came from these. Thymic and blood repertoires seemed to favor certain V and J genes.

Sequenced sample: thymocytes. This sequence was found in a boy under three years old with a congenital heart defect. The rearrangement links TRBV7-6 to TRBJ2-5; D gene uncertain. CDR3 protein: CASSPRETQYF. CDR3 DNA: TGTGCCAGCAGCCCCCGAGAGACCCAGTACTTC.